Listed here are 20 T cell receptor beta chains from one sample, sequenced in a study of control samples from healthy donors and cancer patients. TCRdb's copy holds only in-frame clones and misses some; the assay was immunoSEQ multiplex PCR. The sample comprises about 30,000 clones, 90% to 95% of which are singletons, and approximately 12% rests with the top ten. Material for sequencing was PBMCs. These receptors were obtained from a man over 45 with lung cancer.

The chain couples TRBV10-3 to TRBJ2-3; possible D gene TRBD2, 5 bases. The CDR3 is 15 residues long. Looked up from germline, CDR1 is ENHRY and CDR2 is SYGVKD. Trimming took off 5 bases at V and 2 bases at J, with 14 bases between the two ends. The CDR3 spells CAISSTGGPTDTQYF. DNA for the CDR3: TGTGCCATCAGTTCGACTGGAGGCCCCACAGATACGCAGTATTTT.

The gene calls are TRBV5-3 and TRBJ1-4, with D hard to call. TRBV5-3 is reported as an ORF; its role is uncertain. The CDR3 contains 15 residues. The V end lost 3 bases, the J end lost 8 bases, and 17 bases lay between the germline ends. CDR3 sequence (DNA): TGTGCCAGAAGCTATTGGTACTCTCGAAGGGAAAAACTGTTTTTT. This sequence encodes CARSYWYSRREKLFF.

This chain uses TRBV7-3 with TRBJ1-1; 7 positions agree with TRBD1. The CDR3 is 13 amino acids. The germline V gene encodes CDR1 SGHTA and CDR2 FQGTGA. Unmatched junction bases numbered 4, after V lost 1 base and J lost 8 bases. The CDR3 bases are TGTGCCAGCAGCTTAAACAGGGGAAGAGAAGCTTTCTTT. Translated: CASSLNRGREAFF.

This clone has a single count. The V call is TRBV6-5, the J call TRBJ2-7; 8 bases align to TRBD2. The trim removed 0 bases at V and 4 bases at J, leaving 5 bases unmatched. The CDR3 has 15 amino acids. Germline values: CDR1 MNHEY, CDR2 SVGAGI. This CDR3 is CASSYSGPGGYEQYF. The CDR3 DNA reads as TGTGCCAGCAGTTACTCGGGACCGGGGGGGTACGAGCAGTACTTC.

This chain joins TRBV7-6 and TRBJ1-1, with a tentative D call TRBD1 (6 bases). Germline-derived CDR1 and CDR2 are SGHVS and FNYEAQ. V was clipped by 2 bases and J by 4 bases, with 17 bases between them. The CDR3 totals 16 residues. The CDR3 DNA is TGTGCCAGCAGCTTAAACGTCGGACAGCGCTCCACTGAAGCTTTCTTT. Translated, it gives CASSLNVGQRSTEAFF. Combining the CDR3 with reference TRBV7-6 and TRBJ1-1 gives the whole variable domain GAGVSQSPRYKVTKRGQDVALRCDPISGHVSLYWYRQALGQGPEFLTYFNYEAQQDKSGLPNDRFSAERPEGSISTLTIQRTEQRDSAMYRCASSLNVGQRSTEAFFGQGTRLTVV.

The chain's CDR3 is CASSLVADTQYF. CDR3 DNA: TGTGCCAGCAGCTTGGTCGCAGATACGCAGTATTTT. The J gene is TRBJ2-3, the V gene TRBV5-8; D gene unclear. The CDR3 totals 12 residues. Germline CDR1 SGHTS, CDR2 YDEGEE. V gave up 0 bases and J gave up 4 bases, with 3 bases separating them.

CDR3 in amino acids: CASSQEGADYNEQFF. The CDR3 region has the DNA TGTGCCAGCAGCCAAGAGGGGGCAGACTACAATGAGCAGTTCTTC. The J gene is TRBJ2-1, the V gene TRBV3-1 (or the pseudogene TRBV3-2); maybe TRBD1 (6 bases). CDR1 is LGHDT, CDR2 YNNKEL, per germline (reference sequence). V lost 0 bases to trimming and J lost 3 bases, with 9 bases between them. The CDR3 runs to 15 residues.

The chain couples TRBV6-5 to TRBJ2-5; the D gene is possibly TRBD2 (6 bases). V dropped 7 bases and J dropped 5 bases, with 11 bases sitting between them. CDR3 length: 12 residues. Germline loops: CDR1 MNHEY, CDR2 SVGAGI. The CDR3 protein is CASIDRGETQYF. CDR3 DNA sequence: TGTGCCAGCATCGACCGGGGGGAGACCCAGTACTTC.

J is TRBJ2-7 and V is TRBV2; D is undetermined. The CDR3 length is 14 residues. The germline V and J ends were trimmed by 4 bases and 3 bases, with 13 bases remaining between them. In germline, CDR1 is SNHLY, CDR2 FYNNEI. Written as DNA, the CDR3 is TGTGCCAGCAGTGTGGCCGGACCGATCTACGAGCAGTACTTC. This sequence encodes CASSVAGPIYEQYF.

The chain joins TRBV6-5 to TRBJ1-2; D remains unclear. Trimming pared 4 bases from V and 4 bases from J, leaving 4 bases between. The CDR3 contains 11 residues. Germline CDR1 and CDR2: MNHEY and SVGAGI. CDR3 region: CASSSLYGYTF. The CDR3 DNA follows: TGTGCCAGCAGTTCTCTCTATGGCTACACCTTC.

CDR3 amino acids: CASSLGNTGELFF. The CDR3 region has the DNA TGTGCCAGCAGCTTAGGGAACACCGGGGAGCTGTTTTTT. The J gene is TRBJ2-2, the V gene TRBV7-6; D gene ambiguous. Germline-derived CDR1 and CDR2 are SGHVS and FNYEAQ. The CDR3 covers 13 residues. Trimming took off 1 base at V and 1 base at J, with 1 base between the two ends.

This rearrangement joins TRBV5-1 to TRBJ2-1; 10 nucleotides match TRBD2. V dropped 4 bases and J dropped 3; count of bases not matched to a gene: 4. In germline, CDR1 is SGHRS, CDR2 YFSETQ. The CDR3 totals 15 residues. Here the CDR3 DNA reads TGCGCCAGCAGCATAACTAGCGGGGTCTACAATGAGCAGTTCTTC. Encoded protein: CASSITSGVYNEQFF.

The chain has TRBV10-3 and TRBJ1-1, with D possibly TRBD1 on 6 matching bases. With 3 bases removed from V and 1 base from J, the gap between germline ends came to 15 bases. This CDR3 is 16 amino acids long. Germline CDR1 ENHRY, CDR2 SYGVKD. CDR3 region: CAISDKGGRENTEAFF. The CDR3 DNA is TGTGCCATCAGTGATAAGGGGGGACGGGAGAACACTGAAGCTTTCTTT.

This rearrangement joins TRBV30 to TRBJ2-2; 7 nucleotides match TRBD1. CDR3 size: 15 residues. CDR1 is GTSNPN, CDR2 SVGIG, per germline (reference sequence). V shed 4 bases and J 6 bases; nucleotides not matched to a gene: 11. CDR3: CAWTLGQAWAGELFF. The CDR3 region has the DNA TGTGCCTGGACCCTAGGACAGGCGTGGGCCGGGGAGCTGTTTTTT.

The chain combines TRBV7-6 with TRBJ2-6, with 7 bases fitting TRBD1. This CDR3 comprises 17 residues. Germline V lookup: CDR1 SGHVS, CDR2 FNYEAQ. J gave up 0 bases and V 1 base, and 3 bases lay outside the gene matches. This CDR3 is CASSLGDRGSGANVLTF. The CDR3 bases are TGTGCCAGCAGCTTAGGGGACAGAGGCTCTGGGGCCAACGTCCTGACTTTC.

The chain uses TRBV6-2 or TRBV6-3 and TRBJ2-7; TRBD2 matches at 11 bases. The CDR3 contains 16 residues. V lost 3 bases and J lost 3; bases outside the gene matches: 7. CDR1 MNHEY and CDR2 SVGEGT come from the germline V gene. This CDR3 reads CASSYSLLAGDYEQYF. The DNA for the CDR3 is TGTGCCAGCAGTTATTCTCTACTAGCGGGGGACTACGAGCAGTACTTC.

The CDR3 region is CASSFLAGLSYNEQFF. DNA for the CDR3: TGTGCCAGCAGCTTCTTAGCGGGGCTATCCTACAATGAGCAGTTCTTC. The chain links TRBV11-2 to TRBJ2-1, with 8 bases fitting TRBD2. Germline CDR1 and CDR2: SGHAT and FQNNGV. This CDR3 has 16 amino acids. The ends lost 3 bases at V and 1 base at J; junction bases unmatched: 5. Complete variable domain (other parts from reference TRBV11-2 and TRBJ2-1): EAGVAQSPRYKIIEKRQSVAFWCNPISGHATLYWYQQILGQGPKLLIQFQNNGVVDDSQLPKDRFSAERLKGVDSTLKIQPAKLEDSAVYLCASSFLAGLSYNEQFFGPGTRLTVL.

The CDR3 DNA reads TGTGCCAGCAGTTACTCCTTTCTCTCGGGTTTACTGTTTTTT. This codes for CASSYSFLSGLLFF. This chain links TRBV6-5 with TRBJ1-4; D is unclear. Germline CDR1 reads MNHEY; CDR2 reads SVGAGI. The CDR3 is made up of 14 amino acids. V gave up 0 bases and J gave up 13 bases, with 15 bases separating them.

V and J are TRBV3-1 (or the pseudogene TRBV3-2) and TRBJ1-2; TRBD1 might be the D (6 bases). Germline V lookup: CDR1 LGHDT, CDR2 YNNKEL (reference sequence). The CDR3 runs 14 residues. V was cut by 4 bases and J by 2 bases, with 11 bases left in between. The CDR3, as DNA: TGTGCCAGCAGCCCCATGGGACAAAACTATGGCTACACCTTC. Encoded protein: CASSPMGQNYGYTF.

The chain joins TRBV10-3 to TRBJ2-7, with D maybe TRBD2 (6 bases). The germline CDR1 and CDR2 sequences are ENHRY and SYGVKD. Trimming removed 6 bases from V and 1 base from J, with 13 bases in between. The CDR3 has 14 residues. The CDR3 coding sequence is TGTGCCATCAGCCTCCGGGACTCTTCCTACGAGCAGTACTTC. Protein product: CAISLRDSSYEQYF.